These 9 T cell receptor beta chains came from one sample sequenced in a study of T-cell memory formation after mild COVID-19. One entry per CDR3 protein, called by TCRdb with MiXCR from the 5' RACE reads. The repertoire consists of fewer than 650,000 distinct CDR3 sequences, with roughly 17% occurring once and the leading ten covering about 7.5%. Sequencing was carried out using PBMCs or a T cell subset sorted from them (not recorded which). Receptors were obtained from an adult woman who had mild COVID-19 (a few samples of this study predate the infection). Cell type and time point are not known.

This chain connects TRBV3-1 to TRBJ1-1, with D uncertain. Germline V CDR1 and CDR2: LGHDT, YNNKEL (reference sequence). Trimming took 1 base from V and 6 from J, leaving 6 bases between them. The CDR3 loop spans 12 amino acids. The CDR3 here is CASSQVYSEAFF. The CDR3 nucleotides read TGTGCCAGCAGCCAAGTATATTCTGAAGCTTTCTTT.

This clonotype showed up just a few times. J is TRBJ2-3 and V is TRBV5-1; 8 nucleotides match TRBD2. V shed 0 bases and J 4 bases; nucleotides not matched to a gene: 16. Germline V gene sequence: CDR1 SGHRS, CDR2 YFSETQ. The CDR3 is 19 residues long. CDR3 residues: CASSLGFAGGLQGADTQYF. In DNA, the CDR3 is TGCGCCAGCAGCTTGGGGTTCGCGGGGGGCCTCCAAGGGGCAGATACGCAGTATTTT. The full variable domain, rest sourced from reference TRBV5-1 and TRBJ2-3, is KAGVTQTPRYLIKTRGQQVTLSCSPISGHRSVSWYQQTPGQGLQFLFEYFSETQRNKGNFPGRFSGRQFSNSRSEMNVSTLELGDSALYLCASSLGFAGGLQGADTQYFGPGTRLTVL.

The chain employs TRBV7-3 and TRBJ1-5; tentative D call: TRBD1 (5 bases). The germline gives CDR1 SGHTA, CDR2 FQGTGA. The CDR3 has 15 amino acids. The V end lost 2 bases, the J end lost 7 bases, and 15 bases lay between the germline ends. The CDR3 nucleotides are TGTGCCAGCAGCTTAGAGGGGACCCTAGGGCAGCCCCAGCATTTT. Translated: CASSLEGTLGQPQHF.

This sequence joins TRBV12-3 or TRBV12-4 and TRBJ2-6; D is possibly TRBD1 or TRBD2 (5 bases each). This CDR3 region has 16 residues. V was pared by 8 bases and J by 0 bases, with 14 bases between. The CDR3 spells CASDYTGYSGANVLTF. The CDR3, as DNA: TGTGCCAGCGACTATACAGGTTACTCTGGGGCCAACGTCCTGACTTTC.

This clonotype occurred a few times. The V gene is TRBV4-1, the J gene TRBJ2-1, with 8 bases lining up with TRBD1. CDR1 is MGHRA, CDR2 YSYEKL, per germline. The V and J ends lost 6 bases and 12 bases, in that order; junction bases with no gene match: 19. The CDR3 is 16 amino acids. Written as DNA, the CDR3 is TGCGCCAGCAGTTTCACTCGGGACAGGCCAACTATCGTGCAGTTCTTC. It codes for CASSFTRDRPTIVQFF.

The chain couples TRBV12-3 or TRBV12-4 to TRBJ2-1; 7 bases line up with TRBD1. The CDR3 length is 12 residues. Trimming took 3 bases from V and 14 from J; bases not matched to a gene: 7. In nucleotides, the CDR3 is TGTGCCAGCAGTTTCGGACAGGACAAGAAGTTCTTC. Amino acid sequence: CASSFGQDKKFF.

The V and J genes are TRBV7-2 and TRBJ1-4, with D uncertain. This CDR3 spans 16 amino acids. Germline lookup yields CDR1 SGHTA and CDR2 FQGNSA. V gave up 1 base and J gave up 1 base, with 10 bases separating them. CDR3 sequence: CASSLGEAVTNEKLFF. CDR3 nucleotides: TGTGCCAGCAGCTTAGGGGAGGCGGTAACTAATGAAAAACTGTTTTTT.

In this sample, this clonotype turned up many times. V and J are TRBV20-1 and TRBJ1-5, with D possibly being TRBD1 (5 bases). The CDR3 runs 14 residues. V was pared by 6 bases and J by 10 bases, with 22 bases between. Germline loops: CDR1 DFQATT, CDR2 SNEGSKA (reference sequence). CDR3 sequence (DNA): TGCAGTGCCGGCCATCCCGGGGGTCTTTACCCCCAGCATTTT. Amino acid sequence: CSAGHPGGLYPQHF.

This clonotype was seen more than once but under ten times. This sequence joins TRBV18 and TRBJ2-4; TRBD2 matches at 13 bases. The J segment lost 7 bases and the V segment lost 3 bases, leaving 3 bases of the junction unmatched. The germline gives CDR1 KGHSH, CDR2 LQKENI. This CDR3 region has 15 residues. CDR3 sequence: CASSPEGLAGNIQYF. The CDR3 nucleotides are TGTGCCAGCTCACCGGAGGGACTAGCGGGGAACATTCAGTACTTC.